This T cell receptor (beta chain) derives from a study of blood T cell repertoires in COVID-19. The assay was immunoSEQ multiplex PCR, and TCRdb's table has in-frame clones only and misses some. The sample carries roughly 200,000 clones, around 87% recorded once. The count of this clone is one. CDR1 and CDR2 from the germline V gene are SGHVS and FQNEAQ. Trimming at V came to 3 bases and at J to 4 bases, leaving 5 bases not matched to a gene. The CDR3 covers 15 residues. The sequencing input was peripheral blood. The TCR was taken from a man aged 45-60 years with acute or convalescent COVID-19. The chain has TRBV7-8 and TRBJ1-4; 7 bases are shared with TRBD1. CDR3 nucleotide sequence: TGTGCCAGCAGCTTCCGGGACAGAAATAATGAAAAACTGTTTTTT. Its translation is CASSFRDRNNEKLFF.